These 3 T cell receptor beta chains share one sample of origin, sequenced in a study of beta chain features in type 1 diabetes. Findings of the study overall: Researchers report that Type 1 diabetes patients had moderately but significantly shorter TCRB CDR3s across all four CD4+ subsets.

Sequenced material consisted of expressed TCRB transcripts (all of the isolated RNA was reverse transcribed). Profiled with immunoSEQ multiplex PCR; TCRdb holds only in-frame clones, not every one. The sample carries a few hundred thousand clones, roughly 24% recorded once. What these receptors recognize is not known. The specimen sequenced was naive CD4+ T cells from blood. These receptors originate from a young woman with type 1 diabetes.

This chain joins TRBV5-4 and TRBJ2-7, with 12 bases lining up with TRBD1. The length of the CDR3 is 16 residues. V lost 0 bases and J lost 5; bases outside the gene matches: 6. In germline, CDR1 is SGHNT, CDR2 YYREEE (reference sequence). This chain's CDR3 is CASSLGGTGGINEQYF. As DNA, the CDR3 is TGTGCCAGCAGCTTGGGGGGGACAGGGGGCATCAACGAGCAGTACTTC.

This chain uses TRBV28 with TRBJ1-1; D ambiguous. CDR3 length: 12 residues. Trimming pared 2 bases from V and 5 bases from J, leaving 6 bases between. Germline V gives CDR1 MDHEN, CDR2 SYDVKM. The CDR3 is CASSLVLTEAFF. The CDR3 DNA reads as TGTGCCAGCAGTTTAGTCCTTACTGAAGCTTTCTTT. The full variable domain, rest sourced from reference TRBV28 and TRBJ1-1, is DVKVTQSSRYLVKRTGEKVFLECVQDMDHENMFWYRQDPGLGLRLIYFSYDVKMKEKGDIPEGYSVSREKKERFSLILESASTNQTSMYLCASSLVLTEAFFGQGTRLTVV.

This clone was detected a few times. The V gene is TRBV20-1, the J gene TRBJ2-5, with a tentative D call TRBD2 (6 bases). The CDR3 is 11 amino acids. The germline V gene encodes CDR1 DFQATT and CDR2 SNEGSKA (reference sequence). V was pared by 4 bases and J by 11 bases, with 14 bases between. CDR3 sequence: CSATVAGGQYF. The DNA for the CDR3 is TGCAGTGCTACCGTCGCCGGGGGTCAGTACTTC.